The 7 T cell receptor beta chains below come from one sample, sequenced in a study of blood T cell repertoires in COVID-19. Only in-frame clones appear in the TCRdb table, and some are missing; sequencing was by immunoSEQ multiplex PCR. Of about 150,000 clones listed, about four fifths are singletons. The source material was peripheral blood. Receptors originate from a woman of 80 years or more with acute or convalescent COVID-19.

This clone was detected only once. This chain links TRBV15 with TRBJ1-5; D uncertain. V lost 3 bases and J 11 bases, leaving 8 bases between the germline ends. The CDR3 covers 11 residues. Germline-derived CDR1 and CDR2 are LNHNV and YYDKDF (reference sequence). DNA for the CDR3: TGTGCCACCAGCAGTGAACGGGCCCAGCATTTT. Encoded protein: CATSSERAQHF. The full variable domain, its missing parts supplied by reference TRBV15 and TRBJ1-5, is DAMVIQNPRYQVTQFGKPVTLSCSQTLNHNVMYWYQQKSSQAPKLLFHYYDKDFNNEADTPDNFQSRRPNTSFCFLDIRSPGLGDTAMYLCATSSERAQHFGDGTRLSIL.

This chain connects TRBV7-2 to TRBJ1-4; D remains unclear. Per germline, CDR1 SGHTA and CDR2 FQGNSA. CDR3 length: 12 residues. V shed 4 bases and J shed 2 bases, with 2 bases lying between them. CDR3 in amino acids: CASSSTNEKLFF. CDR3 bases: TGTGCCAGCAGCTCGACTAATGAAAAACTGTTTTTT.

V is TRBV5-1 and J is TRBJ2-7; tentatively, D is TRBD1 (6 bases). The V and J ends lost 4 bases and 5 bases respectively, with 22 bases between them. The length of the CDR3 is 16 residues. CDR1 and CDR2 from the germline V gene are SGHRS and YFSETQ. In DNA form, the CDR3 reads TGCGCCAGCAGCCCCGAAACCCTCGACAGGACCAACGAGCAGTACTTC. This sequence encodes CASSPETLDRTNEQYF. Drawing the rest from reference TRBV5-1 and TRBJ2-7, the complete variable domain is KAGVTQTPRYLIKTRGQQVTLSCSPISGHRSVSWYQQTPGQGLQFLFEYFSETQRNKGNFPGRFSGRQFSNSRSEMNVSTLELGDSALYLCASSPETLDRTNEQYFGPGTRLTVT.

The gene calls are TRBV18 and TRBJ2-7; 14 bases map to TRBD2. The CDR3 loop spans 19 amino acids. Per the germline V gene, CDR1 is KGHSH and CDR2 is LQKENI. V shed 3 bases and J 0 bases; nucleotides not matched to a gene: 10. The CDR3 region is CASSPRTSGGQTNSYEQYF. The CDR3 DNA reads TGTGCCAGCTCACCTCGGACTAGCGGGGGGCAAACCAACTCCTACGAGCAGTACTTC.

The V call is TRBV5-1, the J call TRBJ1-1, with D unresolved. The CDR3 is 17 residues long. Deletions cut 5 bases from V and 5 bases from J, with 25 bases between. Per germline, CDR1 SGHRS and CDR2 YFSETQ. In DNA, the CDR3 is TGCGCCAGCAGGTATGACGTGGGGAGGGCCTTGGGGACTGAAGCTTTCTTT. It is translated as CASRYDVGRALGTEAFF.

The gene calls are TRBV4-2 and TRBJ1-1; tentative D call: TRBD1 (5 bases). The CDR3 is 15 amino acids. Germline assignment: CDR1 LGHNA and CDR2 YNFKEQ. V was cut by 1 base and J by 0 bases, with 9 bases left in between. The CDR3 loop reads CASSQVSQVNTEAFF. In DNA form, the CDR3 reads TGTGCCAGCAGCCAAGTTTCACAGGTGAACACTGAAGCTTTCTTT.

The rearrangement uses TRBV6-2 or TRBV6-3 and TRBJ1-1, with TRBD1 matching 8 bases. From germline, CDR1 is MNHEY and CDR2 SVGEGT. V was pared by 6 bases and J by 5 bases, with 23 bases of the junction left unmatched. This CDR3 region has 19 residues. In nucleotides, the CDR3 is TGTGCCAGCAGCCTCTACGTTAAAGGACAGGGCACTTCAAATACTGAAGCTTTCTTT. This gives the protein CASSLYVKGQGTSNTEAFF.